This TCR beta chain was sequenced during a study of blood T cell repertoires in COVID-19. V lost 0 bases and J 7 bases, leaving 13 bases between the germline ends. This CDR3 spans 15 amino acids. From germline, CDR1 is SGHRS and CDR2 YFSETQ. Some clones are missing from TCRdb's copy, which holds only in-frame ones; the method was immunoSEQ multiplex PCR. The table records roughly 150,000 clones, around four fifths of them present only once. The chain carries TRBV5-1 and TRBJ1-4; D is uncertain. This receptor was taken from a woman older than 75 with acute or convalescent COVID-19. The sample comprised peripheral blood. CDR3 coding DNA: TGCGCCAGCAGCTTGGACGGGAGAGAAGGTGAAAAACTGTTTTTT. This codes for CASSLDGREGEKLFF.